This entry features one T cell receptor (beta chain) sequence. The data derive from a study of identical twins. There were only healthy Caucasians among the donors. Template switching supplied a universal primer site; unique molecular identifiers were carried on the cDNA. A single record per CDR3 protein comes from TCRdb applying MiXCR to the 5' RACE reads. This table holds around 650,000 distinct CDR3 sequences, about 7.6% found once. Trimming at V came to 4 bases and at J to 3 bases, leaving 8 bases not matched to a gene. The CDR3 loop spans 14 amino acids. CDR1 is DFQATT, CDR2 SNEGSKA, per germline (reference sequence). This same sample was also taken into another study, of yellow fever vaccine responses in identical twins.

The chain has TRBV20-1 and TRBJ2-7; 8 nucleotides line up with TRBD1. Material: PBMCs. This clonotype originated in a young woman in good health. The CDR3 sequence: CSAKTGQGVYEQYF. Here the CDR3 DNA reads TGCAGTGCTAAGACCGGACAGGGTGTCTACGAGCAGTACTTC.